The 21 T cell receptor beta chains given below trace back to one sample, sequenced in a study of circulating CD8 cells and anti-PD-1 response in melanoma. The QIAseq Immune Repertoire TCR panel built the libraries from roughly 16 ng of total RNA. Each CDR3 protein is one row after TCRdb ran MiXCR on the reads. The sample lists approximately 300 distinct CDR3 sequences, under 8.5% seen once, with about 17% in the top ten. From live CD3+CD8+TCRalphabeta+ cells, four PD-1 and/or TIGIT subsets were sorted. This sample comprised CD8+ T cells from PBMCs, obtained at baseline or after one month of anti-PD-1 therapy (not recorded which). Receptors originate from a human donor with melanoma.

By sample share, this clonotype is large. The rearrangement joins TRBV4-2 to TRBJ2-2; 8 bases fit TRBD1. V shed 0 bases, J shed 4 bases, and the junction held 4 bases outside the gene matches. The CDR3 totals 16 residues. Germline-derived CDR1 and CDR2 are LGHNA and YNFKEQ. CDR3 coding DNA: TGTGCCAGCAGCCAAGAGACAGGGGAAGTCACCGGGGAGCTGTTTTTT. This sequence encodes CASSQETGEVTGELFF.

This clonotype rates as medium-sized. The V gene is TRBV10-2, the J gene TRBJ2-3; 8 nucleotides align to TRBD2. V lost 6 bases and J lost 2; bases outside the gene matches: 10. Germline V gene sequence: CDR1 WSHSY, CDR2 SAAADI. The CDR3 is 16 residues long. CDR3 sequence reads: CASRAGAFRYTDTQYF. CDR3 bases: TGCGCCAGCAGAGCGGGGGCCTTCCGTTACACAGATACGCAGTATTTT.

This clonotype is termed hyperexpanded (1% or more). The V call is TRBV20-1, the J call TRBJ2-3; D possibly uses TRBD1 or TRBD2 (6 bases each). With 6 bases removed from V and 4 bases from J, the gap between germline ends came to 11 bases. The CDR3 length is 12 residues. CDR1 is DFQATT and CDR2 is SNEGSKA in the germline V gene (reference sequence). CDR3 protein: CSAGGGADTQYF. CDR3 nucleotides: TGCAGTGCCGGAGGGGGAGCAGATACGCAGTATTTT.

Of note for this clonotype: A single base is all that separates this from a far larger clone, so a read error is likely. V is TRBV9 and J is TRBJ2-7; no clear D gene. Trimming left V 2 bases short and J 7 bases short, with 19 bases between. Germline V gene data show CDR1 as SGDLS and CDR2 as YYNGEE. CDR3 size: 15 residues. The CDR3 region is CASSVGRSSYNEQYF. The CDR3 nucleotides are TGTGCCAGCAGCGTGGGCCGGAGCTCCTACAATGAGCAGTACTTC.

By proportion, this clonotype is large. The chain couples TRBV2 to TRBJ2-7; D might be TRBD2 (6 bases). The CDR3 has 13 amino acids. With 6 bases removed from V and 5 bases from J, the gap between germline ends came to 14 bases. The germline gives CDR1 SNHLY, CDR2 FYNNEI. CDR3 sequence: CASSAGGGNEQYF. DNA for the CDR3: TGTGCCAGCAGCGCTGGTGGGGGGAACGAGCAGTACTTC.

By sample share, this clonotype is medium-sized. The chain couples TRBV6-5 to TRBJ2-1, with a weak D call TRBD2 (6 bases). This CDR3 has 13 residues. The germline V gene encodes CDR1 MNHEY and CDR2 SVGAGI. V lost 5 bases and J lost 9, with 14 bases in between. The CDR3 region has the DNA TGTGCCAGCAGTACCCGCCGAGCGGGTGAGCAGTTCTTC. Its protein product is CASSTRRAGEQFF.

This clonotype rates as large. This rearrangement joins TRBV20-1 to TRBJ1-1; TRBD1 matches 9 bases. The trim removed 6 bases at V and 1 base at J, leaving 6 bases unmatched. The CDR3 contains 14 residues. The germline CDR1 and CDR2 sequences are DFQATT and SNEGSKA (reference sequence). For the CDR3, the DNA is TGCAGTGCACCGGGACAGGGAGGGAACACTGAAGCTTTCTTT. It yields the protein CSAPGQGGNTEAFF.

CDR3 protein: CASNTGTLPGNTIYF. CDR3 in DNA: TGTGCCAGTAATACCGGTACTCTCCCTGGAAACACCATATATTTT. The gene calls are TRBV19 and TRBJ1-3; no firm D call. Per the germline V gene, CDR1 is LNHDA and CDR2 is SQIVND (reference sequence). Trimming shortened V by 7 bases and J by 2 bases, and 15 bases separated the two germline ends. This CDR3 is built from 15 residues.

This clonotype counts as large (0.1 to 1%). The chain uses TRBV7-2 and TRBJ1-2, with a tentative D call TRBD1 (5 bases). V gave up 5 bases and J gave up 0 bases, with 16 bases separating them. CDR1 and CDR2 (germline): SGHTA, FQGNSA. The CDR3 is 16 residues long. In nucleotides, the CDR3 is TGTGCCAGCAGCCCGATGGGGCTGCTAGCTAACTATGGCTACACCTTC. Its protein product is CASSPMGLLANYGYTF.

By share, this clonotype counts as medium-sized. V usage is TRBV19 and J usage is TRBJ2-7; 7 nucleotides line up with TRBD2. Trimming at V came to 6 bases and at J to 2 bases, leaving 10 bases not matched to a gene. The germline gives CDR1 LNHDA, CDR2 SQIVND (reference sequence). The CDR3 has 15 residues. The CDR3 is CASSPTAAGAYEQYF. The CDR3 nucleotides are TGTGCCAGTAGCCCTACTGCTGCGGGAGCCTACGAGCAGTACTTC.

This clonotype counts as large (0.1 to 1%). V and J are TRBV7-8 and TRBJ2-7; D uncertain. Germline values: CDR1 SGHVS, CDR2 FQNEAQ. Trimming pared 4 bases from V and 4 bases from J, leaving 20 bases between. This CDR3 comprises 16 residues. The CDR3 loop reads CASSSPSGALAYEQYF. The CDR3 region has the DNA TGTGCCAGCAGCTCTCCCTCTGGCGCATTGGCATACGAGCAGTACTTC.

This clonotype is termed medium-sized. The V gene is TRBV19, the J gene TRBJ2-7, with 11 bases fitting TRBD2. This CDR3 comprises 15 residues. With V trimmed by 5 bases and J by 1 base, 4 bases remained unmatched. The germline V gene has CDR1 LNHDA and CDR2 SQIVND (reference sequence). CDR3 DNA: TGTGCCAGTAGTGTTACTAGCGGGGGATCCTACGAGCAGTACTTC. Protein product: CASSVTSGGSYEQYF. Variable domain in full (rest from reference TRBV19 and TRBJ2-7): DGGITQSPKYLFRKEGQNVTLSCEQNLNHDAMYWYRQDPGQGLRLIYYSQIVNDFQKGDIAEGYSVSREKKESFPLTVTSAQKNPTAFYLCASSVTSGGSYEQYFGPGTRLTVT.

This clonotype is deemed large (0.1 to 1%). CDR3 sequence: CASSWQVNPNIQYF. As DNA, the CDR3 is TGTGCCAGCAGTTGGCAGGTAAACCCGAACATTCAGTACTTC. The chain couples TRBV28 to TRBJ2-4, with D hard to call. Germline values: CDR1 MDHEN, CDR2 SYDVKM. The V end lost 4 bases, the J end lost 7 bases, and 14 bases lay between the germline ends. The CDR3 has 14 residues.

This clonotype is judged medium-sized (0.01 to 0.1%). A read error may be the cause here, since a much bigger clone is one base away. The CDR3: CASSGPSYDEQFF. In nucleotides, the CDR3 is TGTGCCAGCAGTGGTCCCTCTTACGATGAGCAGTTCTTC. This chain uses TRBV2 with TRBJ2-1; D ambiguous. V dropped 4 bases and J dropped 8 bases, with 12 bases sitting between them. The V gene's germline CDR1 is SNHLY and CDR2 FYNNEI. The CDR3 length is 13 residues.

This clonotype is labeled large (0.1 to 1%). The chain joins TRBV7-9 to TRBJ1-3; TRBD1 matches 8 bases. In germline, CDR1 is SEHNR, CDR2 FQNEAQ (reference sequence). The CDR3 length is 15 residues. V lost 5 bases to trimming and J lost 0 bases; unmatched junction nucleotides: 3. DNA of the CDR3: TGTGCCAGCAGCGGCGGACAGGGCTCTGGAAACACCATATATTTT. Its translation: CASSGGQGSGNTIYF.

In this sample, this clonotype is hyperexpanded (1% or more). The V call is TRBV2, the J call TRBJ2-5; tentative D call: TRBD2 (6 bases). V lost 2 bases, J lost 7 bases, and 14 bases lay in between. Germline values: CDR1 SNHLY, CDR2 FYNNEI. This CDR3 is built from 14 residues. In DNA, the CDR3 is TGTGCCAGCAGTGAACCTAGCGACGTCCGGACCCAGTACTTC. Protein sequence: CASSEPSDVRTQYF.

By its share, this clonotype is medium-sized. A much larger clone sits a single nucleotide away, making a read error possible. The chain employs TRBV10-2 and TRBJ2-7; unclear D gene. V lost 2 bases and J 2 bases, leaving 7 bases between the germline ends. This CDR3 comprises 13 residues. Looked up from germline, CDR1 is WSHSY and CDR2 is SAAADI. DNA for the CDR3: TGCGCCAGCAGTGAGGAGATTACCTACGAGCAGTACTTC. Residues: CASSEEITYEQYF.

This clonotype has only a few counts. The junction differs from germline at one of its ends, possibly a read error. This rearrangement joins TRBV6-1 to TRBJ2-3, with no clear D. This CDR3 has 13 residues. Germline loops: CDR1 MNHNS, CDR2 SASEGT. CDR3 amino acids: CASSELLVDTQYF. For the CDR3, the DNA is TGTGCCAGCAGTGAGCTCCTTGTAGATACGCAGTACTTT.

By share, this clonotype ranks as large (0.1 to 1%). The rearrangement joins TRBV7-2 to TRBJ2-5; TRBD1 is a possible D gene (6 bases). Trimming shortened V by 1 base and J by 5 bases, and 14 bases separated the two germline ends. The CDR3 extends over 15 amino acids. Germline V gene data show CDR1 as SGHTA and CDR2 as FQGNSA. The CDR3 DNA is TGTGCCAGCAGCTTAGACAGGGCCATCCACGAGACCCAGTACTTC. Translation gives CASSLDRAIHETQYF.

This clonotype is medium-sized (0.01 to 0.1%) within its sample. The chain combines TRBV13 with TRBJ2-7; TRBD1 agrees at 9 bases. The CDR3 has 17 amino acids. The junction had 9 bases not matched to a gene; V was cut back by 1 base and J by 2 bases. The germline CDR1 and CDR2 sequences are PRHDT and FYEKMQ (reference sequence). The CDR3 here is CASSLEQGQGEPYEQYF. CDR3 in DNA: TGTGCCAGCAGCTTAGAACAGGGACAGGGAGAGCCCTACGAGCAGTACTTC.

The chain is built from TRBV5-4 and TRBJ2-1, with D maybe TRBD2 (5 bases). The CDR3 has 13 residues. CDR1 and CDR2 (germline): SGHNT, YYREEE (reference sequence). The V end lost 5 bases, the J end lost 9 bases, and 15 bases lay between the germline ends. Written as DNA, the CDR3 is TGTGCCAGCAGTTACTTCGAGGGCCTTGAGCAGTTCTTC. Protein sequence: CASSYFEGLEQFF.